One and the same sample provided the 28 T cell receptor beta chains below, sequenced in a study of blood T cell repertoires in COVID-19. Only in-frame clones appear in the TCRdb table, and some are missing; sequencing was by immunoSEQ multiplex PCR. The sample yields about 250,000 clones, 70% to 90% seen once. Sequenced sample: peripheral blood. Every receptor here comes from a man aged 80 or over with acute or convalescent COVID-19.

In its sample, this clone was seen once. This chain uses TRBV7-2 with TRBJ2-5, with D possibly TRBD2 on 5 matching bases. The CDR3 runs 12 residues. Germline CDR1 reads SGHTA; CDR2 reads FQGNSA. Trimming cost V 1 base and J 5 bases, with 5 bases left between them. The CDR3 nucleotides read TGTGCCAGCAGCTTAGGGGAGGAGACCCAGTACTTC. This sequence encodes CASSLGEETQYF.

The V gene is TRBV6-5, the J gene TRBJ1-2, with 7 bases aligning to TRBD1. This CDR3 has 15 residues. Losses at the gene ends were 5 bases for V and 1 base for J; bases not matched to a gene: 7. Germline CDR1 reads MNHEY; CDR2 reads SVGAGI. This CDR3 reads CASSNDRDFNYGYTF. The CDR3 nucleotides read TGTGCCAGCAGTAACGACAGGGACTTTAACTATGGCTACACCTTC.

The V call is TRBV9, the J call TRBJ1-1; 8 bases line up with TRBD1. Trimming took 2 bases from V and 4 from J; bases not matched to a gene: 1. The CDR3 is made up of 13 amino acids. CDR1 SGDLS and CDR2 YYNGEE come from the germline V gene. In DNA, the CDR3 is TGTGCCAGCAGCGTCGGGACAGGCACTGAAGCTTTCTTT. Its translation is CASSVGTGTEAFF.

This chain joins TRBV7-7 and TRBJ2-2; 9 bases match TRBD1. V lost 6 bases, J lost 6 bases, and 8 bases stayed unmatched. The CDR3 sequence is 15 residues long. In germline, CDR1 is SSHAT, CDR2 FNYEAQ (reference sequence). The DNA for the CDR3 is TGTGCCAGCAGGTTGGGACAGGGAGCCCCCGGGGAGCTGTTTTTT. Its translation is CASRLGQGAPGELFF.

This clone was seen a handful of times. This sequence joins TRBV10-3 and TRBJ1-5, with no clear D. The CDR3 sequence is 15 residues long. The V end was cut by 3 bases, the J end by 4 bases, with 13 bases between. Per germline, CDR1 ENHRY and CDR2 SYGVKD. The DNA of the CDR3 is TGTGCCATCAGTGAACGAGGGATTAGGAATCAGCCCCAGCATTTT. This gives the protein CAISERGIRNQPQHF.

This sequence joins TRBV9 and TRBJ1-1, with 8 positions matching TRBD1. CDR1 is SGDLS, CDR2 YYNGEE, per germline. There are 14 residues in the CDR3. Unmatched junction bases numbered 2, after V lost 3 bases and J lost 1 base. DNA for the CDR3: TGTGCCAGCAGCGAGGGACAGGAGAACACTGAAGCTTTCTTT. It encodes CASSEGQENTEAFF.

The chain couples TRBV6-6 to TRBJ1-6, with TRBD1 identical over 9 bases. From germline, CDR1 is MNHNY and CDR2 SVGAGI (reference sequence). V lost 2 bases, J lost 7 bases, and 6 bases stayed unmatched. The CDR3 length is 16 residues. CDR3 in DNA: TGTGCCAGCAGTTACCTCCGCGGACAGGGGAATTCACCCCTCCACTTT. Amino acid sequence: CASSYLRGQGNSPLHF.

The J gene is TRBJ1-1, the V gene TRBV29-1, with TRBD1 identical over 9 bases. The CDR3 runs to 14 residues. CDR1 is SQVTM, CDR2 ANQGSEA, per germline. J lost 0 bases, V lost 7 bases, and 6 bases had no gene match. CDR3 region: CSAVTGGMNTEAFF. CDR3 in DNA: TGCAGCGCTGTGACAGGGGGTATGAACACTGAAGCTTTCTTT.

This chain's CDR3 is CASSPGVSRTTEAFF. The CDR3 nucleotides read TGTGCCAGCAGCCCCGGAGTAAGTCGAACGACTGAAGCTTTCTTT. V gene TRBV5-4 combines with J gene TRBJ1-1; D is uncertain. The V gene lost 4 bases and the J gene lost 5 bases, with 18 bases spanning the gap. Germline assignment: CDR1 SGHNT and CDR2 YYREEE (reference sequence). This CDR3 contains 15 residues.

The chain carries TRBV5-4 and TRBJ2-7, with D possibly being TRBD1 (6 bases). V was trimmed by 2 bases and J by 5 bases, leaving 11 bases between them. Germline V gene sequence: CDR1 SGHNT, CDR2 YYREEE (reference sequence). There are 13 residues in the CDR3. This CDR3 reads CASSLGAGDEQYF. The CDR3 nucleotides read TGTGCCAGCAGCTTAGGAGCAGGGGACGAGCAGTACTTC. The variable domain in full, completed from reference TRBV5-4 and TRBJ2-7, reads ETGVTQSPTHLIKTRGQQVTLRCSSQSGHNTVSWYQQALGQGPQFIFQYYREEENGRGNFPPRFSGLQFPNYSSELNVNALELDDSALYLCASSLGAGDEQYFGPGTRLTVT.

The chain is built from TRBV19 and TRBJ1-4, with a tentative D call TRBD1 (6 bases). Germline V gives CDR1 LNHDA, CDR2 SQIVND (reference sequence). Between the trimmed V and J ends, which lost 5 bases and 4 bases, there was a span of 17 bases. The CDR3 covers 16 residues. The CDR3 loop is CASSLQPRGGNEKLFF. The DNA for the CDR3 is TGTGCCAGTAGTCTCCAACCAAGAGGGGGTAATGAAAAACTGTTTTTT.

The CDR3 loop reads CASSAGQGGIYQETQYF. The CDR3 nucleotides are TGTGCCAGTTCGGCGGGGCAGGGTGGGATATACCAAGAGACCCAGTACTTC. This sequence joins TRBV9 and TRBJ2-5; weak D call: TRBD2 (6 bases). The germline V and J ends were trimmed by 8 bases and 0 bases, with 23 bases remaining between them. The length of the CDR3 is 17 residues. Per the germline V gene, CDR1 is SGDLS and CDR2 is YYNGEE.

This clone occurred once. Distinct nucleotide sequences in the sample also encode this CDR3. V is TRBV2 and J is TRBJ1-2; 7 bases fit TRBD1. V dropped 6 bases and J dropped 2; count of bases not matched to a gene: 6. The germline gives CDR1 SNHLY, CDR2 FYNNEI. The CDR3 contains 14 residues. CDR3 bases: TGTGCCAGCAGCGCCCGACAGGGAAACTATGGCTACACCTTC. Encoded protein: CASSARQGNYGYTF. The full variable domain, with the rest looked up from reference TRBV2 and TRBJ1-2, is EPEVTQTPSHQVTQMGQEVILRCVPISNHLYFYWYRQILGQKVEFLVSFYNNEISEKSEIFDDQFSVERPDGSNFTLKIRSTKLEDSAMYFCASSARQGNYGYTFGSGTRLTVV.

This clone occurred once. The V and J genes are TRBV10-3 and TRBJ2-5; TRBD1 matches at 11 bases. The CDR3 consists of 13 residues. Germline V gene lookup returns CDR1 ENHRY and CDR2 SYGVKD. Trimming at V came to 8 bases and at J to 5 bases, leaving 4 bases not matched to a gene. The CDR3 coding sequence is TGTGCCATCCGGGACAGGGGGGTCGAGACCCAGTACTTC. It is translated as CAIRDRGVETQYF.

The genes are TRBV28 and TRBJ1-5, with 8 bases fitting TRBD1. Per germline, CDR1 MDHEN and CDR2 SYDVKM. The junction had 7 bases not matched to a gene; V was cut back by 5 bases and J by 7 bases. The CDR3 is 14 residues long. CDR3 region: CASSPGGGGQPQHF. In DNA, the CDR3 is TGTGCCAGCAGTCCAGGGGGCGGAGGGCAGCCCCAGCATTTT.

The genes are TRBV6-5 and TRBJ1-2, with D hard to call. Per the germline V gene, CDR1 is MNHEY and CDR2 is SVGAGI. Trimming stripped 0 bases from V and 5 bases from J, with 10 bases between. The CDR3 contains 14 residues. CDR3 in amino acids: CASSYSPGKYGYTF. The DNA for the CDR3 is TGTGCCAGCAGTTACTCACCGGGGAAATATGGCTACACCTTC.

V usage is TRBV10-3 and J usage is TRBJ1-2; 7 nucleotides agree with TRBD1. This CDR3 region has 14 residues. In germline, CDR1 is ENHRY, CDR2 SYGVKD. Germline trimming cut 3 bases from V and 6 bases from J; bases unmatched to any gene: 7. The CDR3 sequence is CAISDRDRVHGYTF. The CDR3 DNA follows: TGTGCCATCAGTGATCGCGACAGGGTCCATGGCTACACCTTC.

V gene TRBV4-1 combines with J gene TRBJ2-3; D uncertain. Germline V lookup: CDR1 MGHRA, CDR2 YSYEKL. The CDR3 has 16 amino acids. V lost 1 base and J 0 bases, leaving 11 bases between the germline ends. This CDR3 reads CASSQVAPLSTDTQYF. The CDR3 DNA follows: TGCGCCAGCAGCCAAGTCGCCCCACTAAGCACAGATACGCAGTATTTT.

The chain links TRBV3-1 (or the pseudogene TRBV3-2) to TRBJ1-1, with TRBD1 as a possible D gene (6 bases). CDR1 is LGHDT, CDR2 YNNKEL, per germline (reference sequence). The CDR3 is 14 residues long. With 4 bases removed from V and 11 bases from J, the gap between germline ends came to 20 bases. As DNA, the CDR3 is TGTGCCAGCAGCCTCGCCCTTCGAGGGGGATCGGCTTTCTTT. This gives the protein CASSLALRGGSAFF.

The chain links TRBV7-2 to TRBJ2-3; D possibly corresponds to TRBD2 (5 bases). This CDR3 has 14 amino acids. Germline CDR1 is SGHTA and CDR2 is FQGNSA. V dropped 7 bases and J dropped 0 bases, with 11 bases sitting between them. The CDR3 bases are TGTGCCAGCACTCTGGACTTTAGCACAGATACGCAGTATTTT. Protein product: CASTLDFSTDTQYF. Complete variable domain (other parts from reference TRBV7-2 and TRBJ2-3): GAGVSQSPSNKVTEKGKDVELRCDPISGHTALYWYRQSLGQGLEFLIYFQGNSAPDKSGLPSDRFSAERTGGSVSTLTIQRTQQEDSAVYLCASTLDFSTDTQYFGPGTRLTVL.

The V call is TRBV21-1, the J call TRBJ2-1; the tabulated D call, TRBD1, remains unverified against the DNA. TRBV21-1 is given as a pseudogene. CDR3 size: 18 residues. CDR3 loop: CASSKVGTRDSSYNEQFF. CDR3 in DNA: TGTGCCAGCAGCAAAGTTGGAACCCGGGACAGTTCCTACAATGAGCAGTTCTTC.

This chain connects TRBV5-5 to TRBJ1-4, with 8 bases lining up with TRBD1. Germline CDR1 reads SGHKS; CDR2 reads YYEKEE (reference sequence). V was clipped by 4 bases and J by 8 bases; unmatched bases: 7. The CDR3 is 14 residues long. CDR3 sequence (DNA): TGTGCCAGCAGCCTCGACAGGGGCGGGGAAAAACTGTTTTTT. Amino acids: CASSLDRGGEKLFF.

This chain connects TRBV6-5 to TRBJ1-1, with D perhaps matching TRBD1 (6 bases). The CDR3 has 13 amino acids. Trimming shortened V by 8 bases and J by 1 base, and 11 bases separated the two germline ends. CDR1 is MNHEY and CDR2 is SVGAGI in the germline V gene. The CDR3 bases are TGTGCCAGCGAACAACAGGGGAACACTGAAGCTTTCTTT. It codes for CASEQQGNTEAFF.

The rearrangement joins TRBV7-2 to TRBJ1-6; tentatively, D is TRBD1 (5 bases). Germline V lookup: CDR1 SGHTA, CDR2 FQGNSA. The germline V and J ends were trimmed by 7 bases and 5 bases, with 12 bases remaining between them. This CDR3 has 14 residues. The CDR3 sequence: CASTGRINNSPLHF. The CDR3 DNA sequence: TGTGCCAGCACAGGGCGAATCAATAATTCACCCCTCCACTTT. Full variable domain (missing parts from reference TRBV7-2 and TRBJ1-6): GAGVSQSPSNKVTEKGKDVELRCDPISGHTALYWYRQSLGQGLEFLIYFQGNSAPDKSGLPSDRFSAERTGGSVSTLTIQRTQQEDSAVYLCASTGRINNSPLHFGNGTRLTVT.

The chain uses TRBV15 and TRBJ2-1; TRBD1 aligns across 8 bases. Germline V gene data show CDR1 as LNHNV and CDR2 as YYDKDF (reference sequence). V dropped 8 bases and J dropped 3; count of bases not matched to a gene: 6. There are 14 residues in the CDR3. The CDR3 loop reads CATGPGQVYNEQFF. CDR3 DNA: TGTGCCACCGGCCCGGGACAGGTCTACAATGAGCAGTTCTTC.

The chain combines TRBV3-1 (or the pseudogene TRBV3-2) with TRBJ2-1; perhaps TRBD1 as D (5 bases). The V gene's germline CDR1 is LGHDT and CDR2 YNNKEL (reference sequence). CDR3 size: 15 residues. Trimming removed 4 bases at V and 1 base at J, with 11 bases between. The CDR3 is CASSPLDRSYNEQFF. In DNA form, the CDR3 reads TGTGCCAGCAGCCCCCTAGACAGATCCTACAATGAGCAGTTCTTC.

The genes are TRBV5-4 and TRBJ2-7; TRBD2 aligns across 11 bases. The ends lost 4 bases at V and 4 bases at J; junction bases unmatched: 7. The length of the CDR3 is 15 residues. Germline V gene data show CDR1 as SGHNT and CDR2 as YYREEE (reference sequence). The CDR3 protein is CASSIIAGGQYEQYF. The CDR3 nucleotides read TGTGCCAGCAGCATAATAGCGGGGGGGCAGTACGAGCAGTACTTC.

The rearrangement uses TRBV7-2 and TRBJ1-1, with a tentative D call TRBD1 (5 bases). V shed 0 bases and J shed 0 bases, with 8 bases lying between them. Per germline, CDR1 SGHTA and CDR2 FQGNSA. The CDR3 covers 15 residues. The CDR3 DNA follows: TGTGCCAGCAGCTTAGCGACGGGGGTGAACACTGAAGCTTTCTTT. The encoded protein is CASSLATGVNTEAFF.